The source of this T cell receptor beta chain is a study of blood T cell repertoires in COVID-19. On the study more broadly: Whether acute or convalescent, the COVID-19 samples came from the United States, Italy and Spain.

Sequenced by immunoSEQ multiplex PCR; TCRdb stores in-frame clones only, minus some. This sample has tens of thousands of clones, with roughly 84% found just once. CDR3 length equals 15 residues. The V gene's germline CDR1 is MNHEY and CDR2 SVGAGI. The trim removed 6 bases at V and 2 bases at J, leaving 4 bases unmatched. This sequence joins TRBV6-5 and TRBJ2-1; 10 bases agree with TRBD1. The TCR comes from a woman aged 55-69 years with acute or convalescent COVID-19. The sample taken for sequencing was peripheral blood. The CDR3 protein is CASRTGTGAYNEQFF. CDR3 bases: TGTGCCAGCAGAACCGGGACAGGGGCCTACAATGAGCAGTTCTTC.